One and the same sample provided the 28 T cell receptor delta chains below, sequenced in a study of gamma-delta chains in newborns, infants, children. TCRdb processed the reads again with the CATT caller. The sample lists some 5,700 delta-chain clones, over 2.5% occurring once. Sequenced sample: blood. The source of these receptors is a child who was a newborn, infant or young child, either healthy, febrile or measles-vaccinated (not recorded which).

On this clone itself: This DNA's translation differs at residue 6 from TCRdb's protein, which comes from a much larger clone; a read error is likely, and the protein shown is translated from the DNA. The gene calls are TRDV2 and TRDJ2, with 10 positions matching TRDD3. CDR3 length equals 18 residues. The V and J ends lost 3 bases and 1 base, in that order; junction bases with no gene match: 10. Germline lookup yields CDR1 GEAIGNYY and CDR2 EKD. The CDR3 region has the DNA TGTGCCTGTGACCCACCGGGGGATACGCGTCATTTGACAGCACAACTCTTCTTT. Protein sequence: CACDPPGDTRHLTAQLFF.

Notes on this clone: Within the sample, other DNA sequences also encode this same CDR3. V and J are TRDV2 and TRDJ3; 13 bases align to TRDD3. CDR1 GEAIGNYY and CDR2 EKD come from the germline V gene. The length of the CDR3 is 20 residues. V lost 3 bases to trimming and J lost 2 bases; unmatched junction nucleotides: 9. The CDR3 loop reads CACDSVLGDTGPWDTRQMFF. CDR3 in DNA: TGTGCCTGTGACTCAGTACTGGGGGATACGGGGCCCTGGGACACCCGACAGATGTTTTTC.

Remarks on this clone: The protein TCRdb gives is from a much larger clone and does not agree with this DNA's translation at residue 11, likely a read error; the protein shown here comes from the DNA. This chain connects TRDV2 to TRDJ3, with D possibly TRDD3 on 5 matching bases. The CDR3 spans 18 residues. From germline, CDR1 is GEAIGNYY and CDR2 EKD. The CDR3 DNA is TGTGCCTGTGACACCGTACTGGCAAGCTCCTGTGACACCCGACAGATGTTTTTC. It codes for CACDTVLASSCDTRQMFF.

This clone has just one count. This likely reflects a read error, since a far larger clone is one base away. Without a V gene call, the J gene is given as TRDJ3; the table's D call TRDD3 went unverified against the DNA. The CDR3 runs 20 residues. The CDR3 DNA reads TGTGCCTGTGACGCCGGCTGGGGGATACGCGGAAGCTGGGACACCCGACAGATGTTTTTC. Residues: CACDAGWGIRGSWDTRQMFF.

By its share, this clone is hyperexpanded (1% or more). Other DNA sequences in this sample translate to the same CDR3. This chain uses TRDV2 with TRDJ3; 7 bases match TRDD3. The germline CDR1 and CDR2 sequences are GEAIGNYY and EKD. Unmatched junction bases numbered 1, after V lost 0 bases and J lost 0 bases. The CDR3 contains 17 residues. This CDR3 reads CACDTWGSSWDTRQMFF. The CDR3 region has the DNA TGTGCCTGTGACACCTGGGGGAGCTCCTGGGACACCCGACAGATGTTTTTC.

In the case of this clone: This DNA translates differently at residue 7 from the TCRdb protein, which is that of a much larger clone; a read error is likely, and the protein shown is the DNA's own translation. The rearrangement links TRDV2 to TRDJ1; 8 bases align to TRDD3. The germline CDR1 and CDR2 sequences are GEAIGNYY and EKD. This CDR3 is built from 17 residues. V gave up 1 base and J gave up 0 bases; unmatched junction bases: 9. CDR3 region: CACDTPRGYRHTDKLIF. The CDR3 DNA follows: TGTGCCTGTGACACGCCCCGGGGATACAGGCACACCGATAAACTCATCTTT.

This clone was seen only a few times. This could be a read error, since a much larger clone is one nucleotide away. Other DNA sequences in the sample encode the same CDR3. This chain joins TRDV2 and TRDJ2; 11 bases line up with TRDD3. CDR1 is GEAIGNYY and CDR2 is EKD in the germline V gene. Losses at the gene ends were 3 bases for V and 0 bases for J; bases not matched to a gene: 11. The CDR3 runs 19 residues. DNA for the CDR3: TGTGCCTGTGACCCTGTACTGGGGGATAAGAAGGCTTTGACAGCACAACTCTTCTTT. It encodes CACDPVLGDKKALTAQLFF.

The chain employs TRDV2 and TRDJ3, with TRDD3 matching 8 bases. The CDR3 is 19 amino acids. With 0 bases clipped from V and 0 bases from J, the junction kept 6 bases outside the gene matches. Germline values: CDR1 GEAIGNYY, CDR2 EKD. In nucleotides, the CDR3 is TGTGCCTGTGACACCGCAACTGGGGGCCACTCCTGGGACACCCGACAGATGTTTTTC. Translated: CACDTATGGHSWDTRQMFF.

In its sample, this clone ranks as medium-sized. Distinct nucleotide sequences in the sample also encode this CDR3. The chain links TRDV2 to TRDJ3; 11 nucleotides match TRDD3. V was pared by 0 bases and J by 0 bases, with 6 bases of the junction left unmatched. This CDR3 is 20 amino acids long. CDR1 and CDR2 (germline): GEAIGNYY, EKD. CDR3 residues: CACDTVLGDRSSWDTRQMFF. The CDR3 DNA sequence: TGTGCCTGTGACACCGTACTGGGGGATAGAAGCTCCTGGGACACCCGACAGATGTTTTTC.

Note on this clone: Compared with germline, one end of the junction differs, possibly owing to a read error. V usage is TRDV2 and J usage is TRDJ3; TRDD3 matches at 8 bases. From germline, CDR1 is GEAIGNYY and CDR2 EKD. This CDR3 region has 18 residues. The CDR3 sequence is CACDKLGANSWDTRQTFF. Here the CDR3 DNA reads TGTGCCTGTGACAAACTGGGGGCCAACTCCTGGGACACCCGACAGACGTTTTTC.

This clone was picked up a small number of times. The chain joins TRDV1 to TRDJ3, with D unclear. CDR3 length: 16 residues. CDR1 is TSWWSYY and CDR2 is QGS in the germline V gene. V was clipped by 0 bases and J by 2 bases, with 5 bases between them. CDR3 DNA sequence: TGTGCTCTTGGGGAACTACGGGCCTGGGACACCCGACAGATGTTTTTC. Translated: CALGELRAWDTRQMFF.

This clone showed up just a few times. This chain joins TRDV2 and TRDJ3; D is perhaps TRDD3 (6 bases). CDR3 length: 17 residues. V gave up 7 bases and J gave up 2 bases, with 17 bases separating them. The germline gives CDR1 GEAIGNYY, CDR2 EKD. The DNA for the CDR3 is TGTGCCTGCGACGCCGTACTGGGCCCCTGGGACACCCGACAGATGTTTTTC. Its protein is CACDAVLGPWDTRQMFF.

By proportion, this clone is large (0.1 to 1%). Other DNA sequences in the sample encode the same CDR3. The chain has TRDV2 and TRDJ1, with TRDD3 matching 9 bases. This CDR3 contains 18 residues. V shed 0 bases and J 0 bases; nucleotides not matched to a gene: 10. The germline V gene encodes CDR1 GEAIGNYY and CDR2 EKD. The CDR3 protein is CACDTLLGDPRYTDKLIF. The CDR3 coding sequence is TGTGCCTGTGACACCCTACTGGGGGACCCGCGGTACACCGATAAACTCATCTTT.

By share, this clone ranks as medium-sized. The CDR3 sequence: CACDTSGIPWDTRQMFF. The CDR3, as DNA: TGTGCCTGTGACACCTCCGGGATACCCTGGGACACCCGACAGATGTTTTTC. This chain connects TRDV2 to TRDJ3, with 7 positions matching TRDD3. Germline-derived CDR1 and CDR2 are GEAIGNYY and EKD. CDR3 size: 17 residues. After removal of 0 bases from V and 2 bases from J, the junction contained 3 bases not matched to a gene.

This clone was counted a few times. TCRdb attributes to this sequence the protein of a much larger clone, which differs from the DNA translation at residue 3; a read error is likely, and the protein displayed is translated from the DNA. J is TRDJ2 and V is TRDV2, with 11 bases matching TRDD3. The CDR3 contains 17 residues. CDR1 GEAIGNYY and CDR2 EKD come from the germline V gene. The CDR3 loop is CARDILGDNSLTAQLFF. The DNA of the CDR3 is TGTGCCCGTGACATACTGGGGGATAATTCGTTGACAGCACAACTCTTCTTT.

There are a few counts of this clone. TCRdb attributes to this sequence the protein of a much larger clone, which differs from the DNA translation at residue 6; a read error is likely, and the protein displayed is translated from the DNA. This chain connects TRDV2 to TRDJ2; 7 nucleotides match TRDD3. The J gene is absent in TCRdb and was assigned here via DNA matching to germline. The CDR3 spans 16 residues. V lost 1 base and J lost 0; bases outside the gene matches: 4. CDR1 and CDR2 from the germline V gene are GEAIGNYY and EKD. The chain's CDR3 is CACDTMGEALTAQLFF. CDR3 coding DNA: TGTGCCTGTGACACAATGGGGGAAGCTTTGACAGCACAACTCTTCTTT.

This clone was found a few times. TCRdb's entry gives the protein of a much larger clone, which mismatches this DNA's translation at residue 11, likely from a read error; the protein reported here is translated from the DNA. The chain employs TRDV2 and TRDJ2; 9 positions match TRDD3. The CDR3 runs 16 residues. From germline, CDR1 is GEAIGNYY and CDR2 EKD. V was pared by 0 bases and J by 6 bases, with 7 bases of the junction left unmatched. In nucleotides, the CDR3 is TGTGCCTGTGACACCGTGGGGGATAGGTTGGCAGCACAACTCTTCTTT. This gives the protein CACDTVGDRLAAQLFF.

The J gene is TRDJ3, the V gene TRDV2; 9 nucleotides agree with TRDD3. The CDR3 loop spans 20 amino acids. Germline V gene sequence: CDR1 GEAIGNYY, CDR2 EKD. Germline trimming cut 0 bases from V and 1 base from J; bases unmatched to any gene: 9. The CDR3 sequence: CACDTVLLGEESWDTRQMFF. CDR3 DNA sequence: TGTGCCTGTGACACCGTTCTACTGGGGGAAGAATCCTGGGACACCCGACAGATGTTTTTC.

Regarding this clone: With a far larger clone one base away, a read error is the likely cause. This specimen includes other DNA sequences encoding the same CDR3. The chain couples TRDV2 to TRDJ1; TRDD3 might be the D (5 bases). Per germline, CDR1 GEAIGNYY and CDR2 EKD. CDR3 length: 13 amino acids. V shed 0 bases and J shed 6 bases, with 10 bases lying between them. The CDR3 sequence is CACDTWGIHKLIF. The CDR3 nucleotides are TGTGCCTGTGACACCTGGGGAATACATAAACTCATCTTT.

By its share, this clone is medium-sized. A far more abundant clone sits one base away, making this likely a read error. CDR3 sequence reads: CACDTVGDTDKPIF. CDR3 bases: TGTGCCTGTGACACCGTGGGGGATACCGATAAACCCATCTTT. The chain recombines TRDV2 with TRDJ1, with 10 bases identical to TRDD3. CDR3 size: 14 residues. Germline-derived CDR1 and CDR2 are GEAIGNYY and EKD.

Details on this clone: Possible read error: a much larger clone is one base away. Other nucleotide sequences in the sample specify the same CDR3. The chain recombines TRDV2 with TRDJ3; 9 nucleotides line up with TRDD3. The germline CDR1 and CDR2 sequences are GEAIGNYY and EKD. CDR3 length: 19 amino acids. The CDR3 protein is CACDPTGGLSSWDTRQMFF. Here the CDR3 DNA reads TGTGCTTGTGACCCTACTGGGGGACTAAGCTCCTGGGACACCCGACAGATGTTTTTC.

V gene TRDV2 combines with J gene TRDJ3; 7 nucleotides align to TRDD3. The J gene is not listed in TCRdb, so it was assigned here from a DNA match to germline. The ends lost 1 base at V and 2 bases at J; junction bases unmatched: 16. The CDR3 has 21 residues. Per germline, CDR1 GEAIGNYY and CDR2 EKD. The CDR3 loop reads CACDTGGHRQVGPWDTRQMFF. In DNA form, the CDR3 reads TGTGCCTGTGACACTGGGGGACACCGACAAGTTGGCCCCTGGGACACCCGACAGATGTTTTTC.

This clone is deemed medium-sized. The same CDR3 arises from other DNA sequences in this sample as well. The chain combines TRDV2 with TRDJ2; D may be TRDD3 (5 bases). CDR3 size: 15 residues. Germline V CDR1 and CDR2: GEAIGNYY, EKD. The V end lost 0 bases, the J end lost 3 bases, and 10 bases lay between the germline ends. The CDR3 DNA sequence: TGTGCCTGTGACACCGTGGGATTGATGACAGCACAACTCTTCTTT. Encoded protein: CACDTVGLMTAQLFF.

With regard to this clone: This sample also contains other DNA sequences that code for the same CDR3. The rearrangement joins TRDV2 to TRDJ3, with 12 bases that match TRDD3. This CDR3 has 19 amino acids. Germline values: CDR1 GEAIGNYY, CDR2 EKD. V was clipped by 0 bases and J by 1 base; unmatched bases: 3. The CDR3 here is CACDTAGGYGSWDTRQMFF. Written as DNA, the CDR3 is TGTGCCTGTGACACCGCTGGGGGATACGGGTCCTGGGACACCCGACAGATGTTTTTC.

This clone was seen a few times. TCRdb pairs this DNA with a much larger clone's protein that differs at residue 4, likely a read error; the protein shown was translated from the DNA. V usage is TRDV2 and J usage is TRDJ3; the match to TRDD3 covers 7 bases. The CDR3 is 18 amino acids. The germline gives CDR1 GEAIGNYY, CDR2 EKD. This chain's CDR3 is CACGTVGDSSWDTRQMFF. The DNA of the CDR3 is TGTGCCTGTGGCACCGTGGGGGACAGCTCCTGGGACACCCGACAGATGTTTTTC.

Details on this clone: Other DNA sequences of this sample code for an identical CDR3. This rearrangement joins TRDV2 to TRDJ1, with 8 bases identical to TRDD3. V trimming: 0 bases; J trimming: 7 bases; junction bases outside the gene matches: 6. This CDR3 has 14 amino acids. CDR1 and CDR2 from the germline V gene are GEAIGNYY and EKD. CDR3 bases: TGTGCCTGTGACACCGTAGGGGATACATTTAAACTCATCTTT. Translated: CACDTVGDTFKLIF.

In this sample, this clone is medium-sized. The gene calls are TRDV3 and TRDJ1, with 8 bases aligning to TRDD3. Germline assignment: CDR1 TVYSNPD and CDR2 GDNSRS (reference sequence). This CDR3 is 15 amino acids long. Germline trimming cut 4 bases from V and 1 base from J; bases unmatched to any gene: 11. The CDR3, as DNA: TGTGCCTCCACTATGTACTGGGGGTTCACCGATAAACTCATCTTT. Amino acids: CASTMYWGFTDKLIF.

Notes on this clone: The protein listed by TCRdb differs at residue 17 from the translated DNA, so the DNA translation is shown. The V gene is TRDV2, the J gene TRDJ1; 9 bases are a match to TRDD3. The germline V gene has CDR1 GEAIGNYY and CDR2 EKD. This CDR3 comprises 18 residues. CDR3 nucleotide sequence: TGTGCCTGTGACAGACTACTGGGGGACCCCCGATACACCGATAAACTCACCTTT. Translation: CACDRLLGDPRYTDKLTF.